The clone carrying this T cell receptor (beta chain) was found a few times. Germline CDR1 and CDR2: MGHRA and YSYEKL. The V end was cut by 4 bases, the J end by 0 bases, with 13 bases between. This CDR3 has 15 residues. Repertoires were generated with immunoSEQ multiplex PCR, while TCRdb's copy carries only in-frame clones and drops some. The repertoire includes hundreds of thousands of clones, 85% to 90% of them detected once, and over 2% sits in the top ten. This entry comes from a study of blood T cell repertoires in COVID-19. This clonotype originated in a young woman who had recovered from COVID-19. Sequencing was done on a sample of PBMCs or T cells enriched from blood (not recorded which). The chain couples TRBV4-1 to TRBJ2-7; D perhaps matches TRBD2 (5 bases). The CDR3 sequence: CASSLGGRLSYEQYF. The CDR3 nucleotides are TGCGCCAGCAGCCTGGGTGGGAGACTCTCCTACGAGCAGTACTTC.